This T cell receptor (beta chain) was identified during a study of neoadjuvant anti-PD-1 for oral cavity cancer. TCRdb's table, derived via immunoSEQ multiplex PCR, lists solely in-frame clones and lacks some. This repertoire shows some 71,000 clones, around four fifths found once; its top ten account for about 3.7%. The material was PBMCs, obtained before nivolumab (anti-PD-1) treatment. The sequence derives from a person between 40 and 85 years old with oral cavity squamous cell carcinoma.

The CDR3 reads CASSPKRGRGYEQYF. Here the CDR3 DNA reads TGTGCCAGCAGCCCAAAGCGCGGGAGAGGATACGAGCAGTACTTC. The rearrangement links TRBV14 to TRBJ2-7; 7 bases are shared with TRBD2. Germline-derived CDR1 and CDR2 are SGHDN and FVKESK. The CDR3 length is 15 residues. With 4 bases clipped from V and 4 bases from J, the junction kept 10 bases outside the gene matches.